The 8 T cell receptor beta chains below were found in one sample sequenced in a study of blood T cells in healthy people across ages. For the second PCR, which ran for roughly 6 to 12 cycles, a sample-barcoded 5' primer and a J-beta primer mix were used. TCRdb recomputed calls from the 5' RACE reads with MiXCR, one row per CDR3 protein. Found here are around 750,000 distinct CDR3 sequences, about 55% of them singletons; the top ten hold about 42%. What was sequenced was blood. These receptor sequences come from a man at least 80 years old in good health.

J is TRBJ2-1 and V is TRBV2; TRBD2 agrees at 7 bases. V gave up 2 bases and J gave up 13 bases; unmatched junction bases: 8. Germline CDR1 is SNHLY and CDR2 is FYNNEI. This CDR3 is 13 amino acids long. CDR3 DNA: TGTGCCAGCAGTGAATTAAGCGGGACGGCCCAGTTCTTC. Protein product: CASSELSGTAQFF.

This clonotype was observed a few times. This rearrangement joins TRBV2 to TRBJ2-5; unclear D gene. Germline V gene data show CDR1 as SNHLY and CDR2 as FYNNEI. This CDR3 has 12 amino acids. V was cut by 4 bases and J by 4 bases, with 7 bases left in between. This chain's CDR3 is CASSGSGETQYF. CDR3 nucleotides: TGTGCCAGCAGTGGATCCGGAGAGACCCAGTACTTC.

The V and J genes are TRBV5-5 and TRBJ2-1, with 13 bases identical to TRBD2. Germline V gene lookup returns CDR1 SGHKS and CDR2 YYEKEE (reference sequence). The CDR3 is 17 amino acids. Unmatched junction bases numbered 11, after V lost 0 bases and J lost 11 bases. The CDR3 sequence is CASSLVSPGLAGNKQFF. Here the CDR3 DNA reads TGTGCCAGCAGCTTGGTATCCCCGGGACTAGCGGGAAACAAGCAGTTCTTC.

The chain carries TRBV9 and TRBJ2-1, with 7 bases fitting TRBD1. The V and J ends lost 4 bases and 8 bases, in that order; junction bases with no gene match: 12. The germline gives CDR1 SGDLS, CDR2 YYNGEE. This CDR3 region has 15 residues. Here the CDR3 reads CASSPGSRGLDEQFF. CDR3 DNA: TGTGCCAGCAGCCCAGGCAGTAGGGGGCTTGATGAGCAGTTCTTC.

Only a few counts were recorded for this clonotype. This chain joins TRBV12-3 or TRBV12-4 and TRBJ2-3; no reliable D call. V was pared by 3 bases and J by 14 bases, with 15 bases between. The length of the CDR3 is 12 residues. The CDR3 sequence is CASSFHMGYAYF. The CDR3 nucleotides are TGTGCCAGCAGTTTCCATATGGGATACGCGTATTTT.

The chain employs TRBV7-2 and TRBJ2-1; D remains ambiguous. CDR1 and CDR2 from the germline V gene are SGHTA and FQGNSA. Trimming removed 4 bases at V and 4 bases at J, with 20 bases between. The CDR3 is 17 amino acids. The CDR3 region is CASSSDPPVSSYNEQFF. As DNA, the CDR3 is TGTGCCAGCAGCTCCGACCCTCCAGTCAGCTCGTACAATGAGCAGTTCTTC.

This sequence joins TRBV7-9 and TRBJ2-3; D is unresolved. The germline gives CDR1 SEHNR, CDR2 FQNEAQ (reference sequence). This CDR3 spans 12 amino acids. V was cut by 1 base and J by 6 bases, with 5 bases left in between. CDR3 residues: CASSLEVDTQYF. The CDR3 nucleotides are TGTGCCAGCAGCTTAGAGGTCGATACGCAGTATTTT.

This chain connects TRBV12-3 or TRBV12-4 to TRBJ1-2; no clear D. Trimming removed 3 bases at V and 7 bases at J, with 12 bases between. This CDR3 region has 13 residues. The CDR3 bases are TGTGCCAGCAGTTTGTCAGGAATCGGTGGCTACACCTTC. It translates to CASSLSGIGGYTF.